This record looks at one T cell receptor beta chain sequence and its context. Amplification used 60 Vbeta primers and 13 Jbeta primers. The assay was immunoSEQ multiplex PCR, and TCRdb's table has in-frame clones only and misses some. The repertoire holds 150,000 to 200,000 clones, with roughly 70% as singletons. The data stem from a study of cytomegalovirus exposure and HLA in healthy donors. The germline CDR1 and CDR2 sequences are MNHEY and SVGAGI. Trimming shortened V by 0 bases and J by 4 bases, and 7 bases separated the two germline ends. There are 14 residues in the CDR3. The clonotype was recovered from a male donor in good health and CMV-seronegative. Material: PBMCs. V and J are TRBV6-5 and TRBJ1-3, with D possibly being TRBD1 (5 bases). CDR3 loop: CASSYSTDGNTIYF. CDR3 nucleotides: TGTGCCAGCAGTTACTCGACAGACGGAAACACCATATATTTT.